These T cell receptor beta chains were read from a single sample in a study of cytomegalovirus exposure and HLA in healthy donors. TCRdb's table, derived via immunoSEQ multiplex PCR, lists solely in-frame clones and lacks some. The sample contains 150,000 to 200,000 clones, 84% of which appear only once. Sequencing was done on a sample of PBMCs. These receptors originate from a man between 18 and 29 years old in good health and CMV-seropositive. CDR3s include the opening cysteine and the closing phenylalanine or tryptophan. A D gene is named only where the DNA matches it firmly. Part of the rows lack a size; the others show once, few, many or a class for expanded clones.

V	size	length	J	D	CDR3	DNA
TRBV4-2	-	16	TRBJ2-2	TRBD1	CASSRSTPDRGGELFF	TGTGCCAGCAGCCGCTCGACCCCGGACAGGGGTGGGGAGCTGTTTTTT
TRBV9	-	14	TRBJ2-7	-	CASSVVSQGHEQYF	TGTGCCAGCAGCGTAGTTAGCCAGGGCCACGAGCAGTACTTC
TRBV28	-	12	TRBJ2-3	-	CASSTGLSEKYF	TGTGCCAGCAGTACCGGACTATCTGAGAAGTATTTT
TRBV7-2	-	15	TRBJ1-2	-	CASSQSGGEGYGYTF	TGTGCCAGCAGCCAGAGTGGGGGGGAGGGCTATGGCTACACCTTC
TRBV5-5	-	17	TRBJ1-4	-	CASSSTPIGGTNEKLFF	TGTGCCAGCAGCAGTACCCCGATCGGGGGAACTAATGAAAAACTGTTTTTT
TRBV30	few	12	TRBJ2-7	-	CAWSLSRDEQYF	TGTGCCTGGAGCCTCTCCCGGGACGAGCAGTACTTC
TRBV7-2	once	17	TRBJ1-2	-	CASSLAAPVRGLYGYTF	TGTGCCAGCAGCTTAGCCGCCCCTGTCCGAGGGCTCTATGGCTACACCTTC
TRBV11-2	-	15	TRBJ2-7	-	CASSLGRGLSYEQYF	TGTGCCAGCAGCTTAGGTCGGGGGTTATCCTACGAGCAGTACTTC
TRBV28	-	15	TRBJ2-2	TRBD2	CASTRLAGNTGELFF	TGTGCCAGCACCCGACTAGCGGGGAACACCGGGGAGCTGTTTTTT
TRBV9	few	15	TRBJ1-2	TRBD1	CASSPGGSGNYGYTF	TGTGCCAGCAGCCCAGGGGGGTCGGGCAACTATGGCTACACCTTC
TRBV7-8	-	14	TRBJ2-7	-	CASSSYRDTREQYF	TGTGCCAGCAGCTCTTACCGGGACACCCGCGAGCAGTACTTC
TRBV7-3	-	17	TRBJ2-5	-	CASSENPGTSYQETQYF	TGTGCCAGCAGCGAAAATCCCGGGACTTCGTACCAAGAGACCCAGTACTTC
TRBV9	-	16	TRBJ2-5	TRBD2	CASSATSGRGQETQYF	TGTGCCAGCAGCGCCACTAGCGGGAGGGGTCAAGAGACCCAGTACTTC
TRBV29-1	once	13	TRBJ2-1	-	CSVGRVVYNEQFF	TGCAGCGTTGGCAGGGTGGTTTACAATGAGCAGTTCTTC
TRBV28	-	14	TRBJ2-7	-	CASSLSRDPYEQYF	TGTGCCAGCAGTTTGTCTCGAGATCCCTACGAGCAGTACTTC
TRBV7-8	-	13	TRBJ2-3	-	CASSFLNRDTQYF	TGTGCCAGCAGCTTTCTGAACAGGGATACGCAGTATTTT
TRBV9	-	16	TRBJ2-1	-	CASSAGGRGGYNEQFF	TGTGCCAGCAGCGCGGGCGGGAGAGGGGGGTACAATGAGCAGTTCTTC
TRBV5-1	-	11	TRBJ2-5	TRBD1	CASGDRGTQYF	TGCGCCAGCGGGGACAGGGGGACCCAGTACTTC
TRBV30	-	13	TRBJ1-4	TRBD1	CAWARQGGEKLFF	TGTGCCTGGGCCCGACAGGGAGGTGAAAAACTGTTTTTT
TRBV6-5	once	16	TRBJ2-2	TRBD2	CASSYSGAGRAGELFF	TGTGCCAGCAGTTACTCTGGAGCGGGACGGGCCGGGGAGCTGTTTTTT
TRBV11-3	-	15	TRBJ2-7	-	CASSFRGGENYEQYF	TGTGCCAGCAGCTTCCGAGGGGGGGAAAACTACGAGCAGTACTTC
TRBV2	-	15	TRBJ2-3	TRBD1	CASSADRVGTDTQYF	TGTGCCAGCAGCGCCGACAGGGTTGGAACAGATACGCAGTATTTT
TRBV27	-	15	TRBJ2-3	TRBD2	CASRPSGSGTDTQYF	TGTGCCAGCCGACCGAGCGGGAGTGGGACAGATACGCAGTATTTT
TRBV9	-	14	TRBJ1-4	-	CASSVAATNEKLFF	TGTGCCAGCAGCGTAGCAGCAACTAATGAAAAACTGTTTTTT
TRBV7-2	-	15	TRBJ2-7	TRBD2	CASSLVPSGSYEQYF	TGTGCCAGCAGCTTAGTGCCTAGCGGGAGCTACGAGCAGTACTTC
TRBV2	-	14	TRBJ2-7	-	CASSLGPDRYEQYF	TGTGCCAGCAGTTTGGGCCCCGATAGATACGAGCAGTACTTC
TRBV2	-	11	TRBJ1-2	-	CASRSGDGYTF	TGTGCCAGCAGATCAGGGGATGGCTACACCTTC
TRBV11-1	-	14	TRBJ2-1	TRBD1	CASSSTGTGNEQFF	TGTGCCAGCAGCTCGACCGGGACAGGGAATGAGCAGTTCTTC
TRBV28	-	13	TRBJ2-2	-	CASRGANTGELFF	TGTGCCAGCCGGGGGGCGAATACCGGGGAGCTGTTTTTT
TRBV11-2	-	16	TRBJ2-1	-	CASSRNLAGVGNEQFF	TGTGCCAGCAGTCGGAATCTAGCTGGAGTAGGAAATGAGCAGTTCTTC
TRBV25-1	few	14	TRBJ2-7	-	CASSGASDHYEQYF	TGTGCCAGCAGCGGAGCTAGCGACCACTACGAGCAGTACTTC
TRBV27	-	13	TRBJ2-1	-	CASIGQGGNEQFF	TGTGCCAGCATCGGACAGGGAGGGAATGAGCAGTTCTTC
TRBV15	-	14	TRBJ1-4	TRBD1	CATSRDRGREKLFF	TGTGCCACCAGCAGAGATAGGGGGCGTGAAAAACTGTTTTTT
TRBV2	-	14	TRBJ1-2	-	CASRLTAANYGYTF	TGTGCCAGCAGATTGACAGCCGCTAACTATGGCTACACCTTC
TRBV6-6	-	14	TRBJ1-4	-	CASKTLRNDEKLFF	TGTGCCAGCAAAACTCTCCGCAACGATGAAAAACTGTTTTTT
TRBV5-1	-	14	TRBJ2-1	TRBD2	CASSVLAGDNEQFF	TGCGCCAGCAGCGTTCTAGCGGGAGACAATGAGCAGTTCTTC
TRBV27	once	14	TRBJ2-3	-	CASSSPTRQDTQYF	TGTGCCAGCAGTTCCCCGACTAGACAAGATACGCAGTATTTT
TRBV5-6	-	18	TRBJ2-7	TRBD1	CASSGDWTGGFNFYEQYF	TGTGCCAGCTCCGGGGATTGGACAGGGGGCTTCAACTTCTACGAGCAGTACTTC
TRBV7-9	few	15	TRBJ1-1	-	CASSLANGFNTEAFF	TGTGCCAGCAGCCTCGCTAACGGGTTCAACACTGAAGCTTTCTTT